This T cell receptor (beta chain) comes out of a study of blood T cell repertoires in COVID-19. About the research overall: Acute and convalescent COVID-19 samples came from the United States, Italy and Spain. PBMCs, B-cell-depleted T cells, or T cells were the source of the cDNA or gDNA that made up the material.

The protocol was immunoSEQ multiplex PCR, while the TCRdb copy is restricted to in-frame clones and leaves out a portion. The repertoire has hundreds of thousands of clones, roughly nine tenths of them found once; the top ten carry under 4%. The germline gives CDR1 MDHEN, CDR2 SYDVKM. V was pared by 4 bases and J by 4 bases, with 16 bases of the junction left unmatched. The CDR3 loop spans 18 amino acids. The origin of this receptor is a man aged 18-30 years with active or convalescent COVID-19. The specimen sequenced was peripheral blood. The chain links TRBV28 to TRBJ2-1; 7 bases are shared with TRBD1. CDR3 protein: CASSYSGNTGVVYNEQFF. The CDR3 nucleotides are TGTGCCAGCAGTTATAGTGGTAATACAGGGGTGGTTTACAATGAGCAGTTCTTC.